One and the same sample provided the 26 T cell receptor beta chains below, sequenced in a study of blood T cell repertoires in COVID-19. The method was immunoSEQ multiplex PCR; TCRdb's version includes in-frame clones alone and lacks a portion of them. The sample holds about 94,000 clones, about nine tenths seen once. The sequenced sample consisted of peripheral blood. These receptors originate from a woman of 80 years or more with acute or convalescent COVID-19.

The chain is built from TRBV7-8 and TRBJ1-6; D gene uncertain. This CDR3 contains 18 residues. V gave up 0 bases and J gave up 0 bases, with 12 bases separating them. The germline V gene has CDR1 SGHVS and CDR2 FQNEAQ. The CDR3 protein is CASSLATHRSSYNSPLHF. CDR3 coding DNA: TGTGCCAGCAGCTTAGCTACGCATCGCAGCTCCTATAATTCACCCCTCCACTTT.

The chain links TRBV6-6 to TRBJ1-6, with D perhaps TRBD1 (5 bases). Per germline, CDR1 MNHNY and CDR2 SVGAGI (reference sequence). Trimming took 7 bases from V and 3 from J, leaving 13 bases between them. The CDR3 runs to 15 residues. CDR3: CASNSRVGYNSPLHF. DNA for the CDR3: TGTGCCAGCAATAGCAGGGTGGGCTATAATTCACCCCTCCACTTT.

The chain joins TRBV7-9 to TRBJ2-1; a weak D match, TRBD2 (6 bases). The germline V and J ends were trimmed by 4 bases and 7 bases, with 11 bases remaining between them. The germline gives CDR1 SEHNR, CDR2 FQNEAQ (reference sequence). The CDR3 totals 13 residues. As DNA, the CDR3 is TGTGCCAGCAGCTCGCTAGCGAGGAATGAGCAGTTCTTC. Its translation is CASSSLARNEQFF.

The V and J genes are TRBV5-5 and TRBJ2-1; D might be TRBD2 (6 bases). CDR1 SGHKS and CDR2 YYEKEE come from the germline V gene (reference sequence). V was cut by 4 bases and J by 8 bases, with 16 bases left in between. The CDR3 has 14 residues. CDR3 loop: CASSLMGTFDEQFF. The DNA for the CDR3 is TGTGCCAGCAGCCTAATGGGGACTTTCGATGAGCAGTTCTTC.

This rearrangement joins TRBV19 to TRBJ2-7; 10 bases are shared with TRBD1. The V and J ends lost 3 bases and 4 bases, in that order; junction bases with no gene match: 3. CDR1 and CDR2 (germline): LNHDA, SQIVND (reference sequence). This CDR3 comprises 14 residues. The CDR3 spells CASSMTGGEYEQYF. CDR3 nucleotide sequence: TGTGCCAGTAGTATGACAGGGGGCGAATACGAGCAGTACTTC.

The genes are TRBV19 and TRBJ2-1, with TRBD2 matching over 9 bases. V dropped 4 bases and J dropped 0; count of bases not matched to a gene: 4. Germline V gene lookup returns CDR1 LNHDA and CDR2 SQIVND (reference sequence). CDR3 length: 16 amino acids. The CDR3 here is CASSTRLAASYNEQFF. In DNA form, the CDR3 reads TGTGCCAGTAGTACCCGACTAGCGGCCTCCTACAATGAGCAGTTCTTC.

The chain's CDR3 is CASSLGGTAYYGYTF. The CDR3 nucleotides are TGTGCCAGCAGTTTAGGGGGGACAGCGTACTATGGCTACACCTTC. The rearrangement links TRBV28 to TRBJ1-2, with 7 bases aligning to TRBD1. The V segment lost 2 bases and the J segment 3 bases; nucleotides outside the gene matches: 6. This CDR3 has 15 amino acids. Germline V gene data show CDR1 as MDHEN and CDR2 as SYDVKM.

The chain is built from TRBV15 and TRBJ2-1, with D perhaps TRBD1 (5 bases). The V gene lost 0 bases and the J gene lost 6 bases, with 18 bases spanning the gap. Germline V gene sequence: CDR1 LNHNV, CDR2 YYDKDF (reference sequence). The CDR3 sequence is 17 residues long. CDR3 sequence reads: CATSRDKGEKRPNEQFF. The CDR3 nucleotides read TGTGCCACCAGCAGAGATAAAGGGGAAAAGAGGCCCAATGAGCAGTTCTTC. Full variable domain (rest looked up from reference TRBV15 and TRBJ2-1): DAMVIQNPRYQVTQFGKPVTLSCSQTLNHNVMYWYQQKSSQAPKLLFHYYDKDFNNEADTPDNFQSRRPNTSFCFLDIRSPGLGDTAMYLCATSRDKGEKRPNEQFFGPGTRLTVL.

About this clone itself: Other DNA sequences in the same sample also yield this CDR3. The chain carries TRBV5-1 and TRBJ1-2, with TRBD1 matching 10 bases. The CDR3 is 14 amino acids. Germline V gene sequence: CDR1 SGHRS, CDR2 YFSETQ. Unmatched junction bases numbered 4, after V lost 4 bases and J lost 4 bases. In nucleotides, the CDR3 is TGCGCCAGCAGCCCGACAGGGGGCTCCTATGGCTACACCTTC. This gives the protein CASSPTGGSYGYTF.

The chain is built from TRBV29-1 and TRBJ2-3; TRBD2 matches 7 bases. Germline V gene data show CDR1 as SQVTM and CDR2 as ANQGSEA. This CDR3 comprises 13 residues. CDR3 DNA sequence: TGCAGGTGCGGGGGTCCTAGCACAGATACGCAGTATTTT. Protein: CRCGGPSTDTQYF.

The CDR3 loop reads CASSRRTGASSDTQYF. The CDR3 nucleotides are TGTGCCAGCAGTAGACGGACAGGGGCGTCATCAGATACGCAGTATTTT. The chain links TRBV2 to TRBJ2-3, with 9 bases aligning to TRBD1. The CDR3 spans 16 residues. The germline V gene encodes CDR1 SNHLY and CDR2 FYNNEI. V trimming: 5 bases; J trimming: 4 bases; junction bases outside the gene matches: 10.

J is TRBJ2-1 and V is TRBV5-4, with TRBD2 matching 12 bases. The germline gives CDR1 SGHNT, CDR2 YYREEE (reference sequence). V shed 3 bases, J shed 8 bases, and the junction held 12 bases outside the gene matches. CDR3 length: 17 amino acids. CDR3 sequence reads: CASSSEQGASGRDEQFF. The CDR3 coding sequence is TGTGCCAGCAGCTCCGAACAGGGGGCTAGCGGGAGGGATGAGCAGTTCTTC.

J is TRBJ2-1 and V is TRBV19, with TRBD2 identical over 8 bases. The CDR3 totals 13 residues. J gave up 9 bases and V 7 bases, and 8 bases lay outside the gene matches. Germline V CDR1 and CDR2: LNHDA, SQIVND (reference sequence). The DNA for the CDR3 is TGTGCCAGTAATCAGCGGGAGAGAGGTGAGCAGTTCTTC. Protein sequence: CASNQRERGEQFF. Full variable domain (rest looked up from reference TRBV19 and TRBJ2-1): DGGITQSPKYLFRKEGQNVTLSCEQNLNHDAMYWYRQDPGQGLRLIYYSQIVNDFQKGDIAEGYSVSREKKESFPLTVTSAQKNPTAFYLCASNQRERGEQFFGPGTRLTVL.

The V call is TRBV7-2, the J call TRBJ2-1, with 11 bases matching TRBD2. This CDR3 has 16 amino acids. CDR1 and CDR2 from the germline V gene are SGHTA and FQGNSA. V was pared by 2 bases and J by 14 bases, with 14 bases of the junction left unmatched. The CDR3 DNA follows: TGTGCCAGCAGCTTAACCACTTCGAGACTAGCGGGGCGCAAGTTCTTC. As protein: CASSLTTSRLAGRKFF. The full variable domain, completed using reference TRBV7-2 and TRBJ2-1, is GAGVSQSPSNKVTEKGKDVELRCDPISGHTALYWYRQSLGQGLEFLIYFQGNSAPDKSGLPSDRFSAERTGGSVSTLTIQRTQQEDSAVYLCASSLTTSRLAGRKFFGPGTRLTVL.

The DNA for the CDR3 is TGTGCCACCAGAATGAGGGGTACAGGGAAAATTTACGAGCAGTACTTC. It codes for CATRMRGTGKIYEQYF. V gene TRBV15 combines with J gene TRBJ2-7, with a weak D call TRBD1 (6 bases). CDR3 length: 16 amino acids. Germline CDR1 and CDR2: LNHNV and YYDKDF (reference sequence). V dropped 6 bases and J dropped 4 bases, with 22 bases sitting between them.

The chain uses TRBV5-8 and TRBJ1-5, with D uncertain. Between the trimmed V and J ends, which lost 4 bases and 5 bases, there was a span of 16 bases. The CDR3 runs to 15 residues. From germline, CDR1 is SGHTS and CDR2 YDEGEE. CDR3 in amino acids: CASSTALSGDQPQHF. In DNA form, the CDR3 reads TGTGCCAGCAGCACCGCGCTTTCGGGTGATCAGCCCCAGCATTTT.

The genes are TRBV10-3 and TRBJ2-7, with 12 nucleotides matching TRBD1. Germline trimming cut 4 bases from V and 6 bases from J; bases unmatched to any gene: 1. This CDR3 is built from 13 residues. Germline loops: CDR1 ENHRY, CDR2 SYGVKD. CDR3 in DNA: TGTGCCATCAGTGCGGGACAGGGGGCCGAGCAGTACTTC. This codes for CAISAGQGAEQYF.

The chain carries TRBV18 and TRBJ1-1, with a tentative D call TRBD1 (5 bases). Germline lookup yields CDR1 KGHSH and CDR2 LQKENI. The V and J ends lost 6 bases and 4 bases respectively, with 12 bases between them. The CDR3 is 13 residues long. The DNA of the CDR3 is TGTGCCAGCTCGCAGGGTTCGGTCACTGAAGCTTTCTTT. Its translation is CASSQGSVTEAFF. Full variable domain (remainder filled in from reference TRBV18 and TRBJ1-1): NAGVMQNPRHLVRRRGQEARLRCSPMKGHSHVYWYRQLPEEGLKFMVYLQKENIIDESGMPKERFSAEFPKEGPSILRIQQVVRGDSAAYFCASSQGSVTEAFFGQGTRLTVV.

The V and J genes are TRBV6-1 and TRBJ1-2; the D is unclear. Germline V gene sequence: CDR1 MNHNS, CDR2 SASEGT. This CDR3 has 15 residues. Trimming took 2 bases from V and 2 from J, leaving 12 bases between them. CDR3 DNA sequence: TGTGCCAGCAGTGAATCCCACTCCGCAAACTATGGCTACACCTTC. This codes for CASSESHSANYGYTF.

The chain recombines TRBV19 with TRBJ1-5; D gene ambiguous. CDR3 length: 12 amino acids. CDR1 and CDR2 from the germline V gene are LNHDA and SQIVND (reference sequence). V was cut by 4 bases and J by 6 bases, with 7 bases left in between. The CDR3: CASSNSPQPQHF. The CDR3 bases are TGTGCCAGTAGTAACAGCCCTCAGCCCCAGCATTTT.

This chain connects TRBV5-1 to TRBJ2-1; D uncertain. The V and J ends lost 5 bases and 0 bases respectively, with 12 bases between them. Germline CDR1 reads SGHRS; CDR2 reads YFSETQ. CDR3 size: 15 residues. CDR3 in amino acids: CASSTTGASYNEQFF. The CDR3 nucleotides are TGCGCCAGCAGTACCACGGGTGCCTCCTACAATGAGCAGTTCTTC.

DNA of the CDR3: TGCGCCAGCAGCCAAGGAGGGGTAGCGGGGCAAGAGACCCAGTACTTC. Translated, it gives CASSQGGVAGQETQYF. The chain has TRBV4-3 and TRBJ2-5; TRBD2 matches at 8 bases. The CDR3 spans 16 residues. Germline-derived CDR1 and CDR2 are LGHNA and YSLEER. Germline trimming cut 1 base from V and 2 bases from J; bases unmatched to any gene: 6.

In nucleotides, the CDR3 is TGTGCCAGCCGCGGTACGTCTGAAGCTTTCTTT. It codes for CASRGTSEAFF. V gene TRBV12-3 or TRBV12-4 combines with J gene TRBJ1-1; D unclear. This CDR3 spans 11 amino acids. The V and J ends lost 8 bases and 6 bases respectively, with 10 bases between them.

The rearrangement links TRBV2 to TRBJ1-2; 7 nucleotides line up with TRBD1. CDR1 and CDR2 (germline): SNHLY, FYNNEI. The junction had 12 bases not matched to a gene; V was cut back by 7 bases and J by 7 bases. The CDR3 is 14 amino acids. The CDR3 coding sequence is TGTGCCAGCAAGTCTACACAGGGGTTGGGTGGCTACACCTTC. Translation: CASKSTQGLGGYTF.

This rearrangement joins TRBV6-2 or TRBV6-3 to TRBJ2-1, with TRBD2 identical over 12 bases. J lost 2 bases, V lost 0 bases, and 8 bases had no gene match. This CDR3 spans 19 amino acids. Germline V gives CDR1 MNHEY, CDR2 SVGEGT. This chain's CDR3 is CASSYSSSSGGAPYNEQFF. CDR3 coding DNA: TGTGCCAGCAGTTACTCGAGTTCTAGCGGGGGGGCACCCTACAATGAGCAGTTCTTC.

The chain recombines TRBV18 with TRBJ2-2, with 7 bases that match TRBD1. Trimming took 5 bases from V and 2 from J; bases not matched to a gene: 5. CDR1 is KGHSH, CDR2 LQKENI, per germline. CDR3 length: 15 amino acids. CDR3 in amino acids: CASSYGTANTGELFF. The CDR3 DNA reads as TGTGCCAGCTCATATGGGACAGCCAACACCGGGGAGCTGTTTTTT.